Listed below are T cell receptor beta chains from one sample, sequenced in a study of radiotherapy plus CTLA-4 blockade in lung cancer. This table comes from immunoSEQ multiplex PCR, and its TCRdb copy is limited to in-frame clones, with some not included. The profile shows approximately 67,000 clones, around 81% of them singletons. This specimen was peripheral blood, taken from a patient treated with radiotherapy plus ipilimumab. Receptors originate from a human donor with non-small cell lung cancer who had a partial response to radiotherapy plus ipilimumab. Each CDR3 is given with its conserved first and last residue. A D gene is named only where the DNA matches it firmly. The listing skips clone size in some rows; elsewhere it reads once, few, many or a size class.

.,TRBJ2-3,TRBD2,TRBV4-1,CASSQGKGLAGEDTQYF,TGCGCCAGCAGCCAAGGGAAGGGACTAGCGGGAGAAGATACGCAGTATTTT
.,TRBJ2-1,TRBD2,TRBV27,CASSSTGLAGGYNEQFF,TGTGCCAGCAGTTCAACCGGACTAGCGGGAGGCTACAATGAGCAGTTCTTC
.,TRBJ1-5,.,TRBV7-2,CASANGGNQPQHF,TGTGCCAGCGCTAACGGAGGGAACCAGCCCCAGCATTTT
.,TRBJ2-5,TRBD2,TRBV6-5,CASSYSGGRVGTQYF,TGTGCCAGCAGTTACTCAGGCGGGAGGGTTGGGACCCAGTACTTC
.,TRBJ2-7,.,TRBV4-1,CASSQDRQGPYEQYF,TGCGCCAGCAGCCAAGATCGTCAGGGCCCCTACGAGCAGTACTTC
few,TRBJ2-3,TRBD1,TRBV9,CASSEKKDRGDLADTQYF,TGTGCCAGCAGCGAAAAGAAGGACAGGGGGGACTTGGCAGATACGCAGTATTTT
.,TRBJ1-5,.,TRBV5-4,CASSSDGGGNQPQHF,TGTGCCAGCAGCTCTGACGGGGGGGGTAATCAGCCCCAGCATTTT
.,TRBJ2-1,.,TRBV7-3,CASSLGLYNEQFF,TGTGCCAGCAGCTTAGGACTTTACAATGAGCAGTTCTTC
.,TRBJ1-5,TRBD1,TRBV28,CASRGGQISNQPQHF,TGTGCCAGCAGAGGGGGACAGATTAGCAATCAGCCCCAGCATTTT
.,TRBJ2-2,.,TRBV4-1,CASSFLADWNTGELFF,TGCGCCAGCAGCTTCCTCGCGGATTGGAACACCGGGGAGCTGTTTTTT
.,TRBJ1-1,TRBD1,TRBV28,CATSGTAFEAFF,TGTGCCACGTCCGGGACAGCATTTGAAGCTTTCTTT
.,TRBJ1-2,TRBD1,TRBV9,CASSAPWGRGDYGYTF,TGTGCCAGCAGCGCCCCTTGGGGCAGGGGGGACTATGGCTACACCTTC
once,TRBJ2-1,.,TRBV7-7,CASSLGQGSEQFF,TGTGCCAGCAGCTTAGGGCAGGGAAGTGAGCAGTTCTTC
once,TRBJ1-1,.,TRBV11-3,CASSPQGSDTEAFF,TGTGCCAGCAGCCCACAGGGAAGTGACACTGAAGCTTTCTTT
.,TRBJ1-2,TRBD1,TRBV6-1,CASSAVKGGTGYTF,TGTGCCAGCAGTGCCGTCAAAGGGGGCACGGGCTACACCTTC
few,TRBJ2-7,.,TRBV27,CASGLGRSGSLAPYEQYF,TGTGCCAGCGGGCTAGGACGGAGTGGGAGTCTTGCGCCCTACGAGCAGTACTTC
once,TRBJ2-1,.,TRBV6-6,CASSYIMPGDEQFF,TGTGCCAGCAGTTACATCATGCCGGGGGATGAGCAGTTCTTC
.,TRBJ1-4,.,TRBV6-5,CASSYSKGAQEKLFF,TGTGCCAGCAGTTACTCGAAAGGGGCACAGGAAAAACTGTTTTTT
.,TRBJ2-2,TRBD2,TRBV19,CASSPWGLGDTGELFF,TGTGCCAGTAGTCCTTGGGGACTAGGGGACACCGGGGAGCTGTTTTTT
.,TRBJ1-1,TRBD1,TRBV6-5,CASSYWGTGGSEAFF,TGTGCCAGCAGTTACTGGGGGACAGGGGGCTCTGAAGCTTTCTTT
few,TRBJ1-3,.,TRBV11-2,CASSLVQGSGNTIYF,TGTGCCAGCAGCTTAGTCCAGGGCTCTGGAAACACCATATATTTT
.,TRBJ1-5,TRBD1,TRBV27,CARSGTGGDNQPQHF,TGTGCCAGAAGTGGGACAGGGGGAGACAATCAGCCCCAGCATTTT
few,TRBJ2-1,.,TRBV30,CAWSVLEEGEQFF,TGTGCCTGGAGTGTACTGGAAGAGGGTGAGCAGTTCTTC
few,TRBJ2-7,.,TRBV11-2,CASSLGKTYEQYF,TGTGCCAGCAGCTTAGGTAAAACCTACGAGCAGTACTTC
.,TRBJ2-6,.,TRBV19,CASSIDSLAASGANVLTF,TGTGCCAGTAGTATAGATTCGTTGGCCGCCTCTGGGGCCAACGTCCTGACTTTC
.,TRBJ2-3,.,TRBV4-2,CASSQDRVTDTQYF,TGTGCCAGCAGCCAAGACCGGGTCACAGATACGCAGTATTTT
.,TRBJ2-7,.,TRBV4-2,CASSQDFNSEQYF,TGTGCCAGCAGCCAAGATTTTAATTCCGAGCAGTACTTC
.,TRBJ1-2,TRBD1,TRBV28,CASSFGDRGGGYTF,TGTGCCAGCAGTTTCGGAGACAGGGGAGGTGGCTACACCTTC
.,TRBJ1-5,TRBD1,TRBV10-3,CATADRAEQPQHF,TGTGCCACCGCAGACAGGGCGGAACAGCCCCAGCATTTT
.,TRBJ1-5,TRBD1,TRBV2,CASSPNPTGSLSQHF,TGTGCCAGCAGCCCAAACCCGACAGGGAGTTTGTCCCAGCATTTT
.,TRBJ2-1,.,TRBV10-3,CAISDAGPRGEQFF,TGTGCCATCAGTGATGCGGGCCCACGGGGTGAGCAGTTCTTC
.,TRBJ2-1,TRBD2,TRBV5-1,CASRGGTSGANEQFF,TGCGCCAGCAGGGGGGGGACTAGCGGAGCCAATGAGCAGTTCTTC
.,TRBJ2-7,TRBD2,TRBV5-1,CASSLGLAGGEQYF,TGCGCCAGCAGCTTGGGGCTAGCGGGAGGAGAGCAGTACTTC
once,TRBJ1-2,TRBD1,TRBV19,CASSNPLDRDYGYTF,TGTGCCAGTAGTAACCCACTGGACAGGGACTATGGCTACACCTTC
.,TRBJ2-7,TRBD1,TRBV7-2,CASSTALTRQGLSEQYF,TGTGCCAGCAGCACAGCCCTTACCCGACAGGGTCTGAGCGAGCAGTACTTC
.,TRBJ1-2,TRBD1,TRBV7-8,CASSLARGLYNYGYTF,TGTGCCAGCAGCTTAGCCAGGGGGCTTTATAACTATGGCTACACCTTC
.,TRBJ2-1,TRBD2,TRBV10-3,CAISQVAGGGYNEQFF,TGTGCCATCAGCCAAGTAGCGGGAGGGGGCTACAATGAGCAGTTCTTC
few,TRBJ2-7,.,TRBV2,CASSPGSSSYEQYF,TGTGCCAGCAGTCCGGGTTCCAGCTCCTACGAGCAGTACTTC
once,TRBJ1-2,.,TRBV10-2,CASSDPHRDVAYGYTF,TGCGCCAGCAGTGACCCACATCGGGATGTCGCCTATGGCTACACCTTC